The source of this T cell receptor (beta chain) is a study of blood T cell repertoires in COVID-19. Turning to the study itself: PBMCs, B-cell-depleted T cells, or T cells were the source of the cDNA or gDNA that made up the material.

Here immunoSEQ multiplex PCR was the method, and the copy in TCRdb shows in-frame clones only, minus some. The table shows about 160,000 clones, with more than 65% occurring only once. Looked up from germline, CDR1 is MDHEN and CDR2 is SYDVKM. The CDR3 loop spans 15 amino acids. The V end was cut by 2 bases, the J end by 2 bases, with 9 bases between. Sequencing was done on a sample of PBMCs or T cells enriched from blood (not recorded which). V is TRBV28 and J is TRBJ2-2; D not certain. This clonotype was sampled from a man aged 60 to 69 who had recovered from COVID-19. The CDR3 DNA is TGTGCCAGCAGTTTAACCGACTTTAACACCGGGGAGCTGTTTTTT. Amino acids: CASSLTDFNTGELFF.